This T cell receptor beta chain is from a study of shared clonotypes between healthy human individuals (dated by TCRdb to between 2020 and 2021). Regarding the complete study: A couple of women and a few men aged 18 to 49 years were included in the cohort. For each donor, CD4 naive and CD4 memory were each run on three plates, CD8 naive on two plates, and CD8 memory on one plate. To estimate repertoire size and how much clonotypes are shared between individuals, the study performed deep sequencing of blood TCR repertoires from 4 to 6 healthy adults. To increase sequencing depth and limit assay-specific biases, different laboratories used diverse techniques to prepare libraries and sequence TCR repertoires. Each donor's leukapheresis produced roughly between roughly 0.94 and 9.5 billion PBMCs. Overall study results and their limits: Rarefaction of sorted-subset datasets indicated incomplete sequencing despite the large sequencing depth. Estimated clonotype richness was generally larger for naive than for memory subsets. Pairwise subsampling indicated that sequencing depth was expected to affect the degree of clonotype sharing among donors. Only blood was sampled, and tissue TCR repertoires likely differ from those in blood. When a few donors were compared, the shared fraction of clonotypes was about 5.4% for naive CD4, roughly 3.3% for naive CD8, about 2.4% for memory CD4, and roughly 0.43% for memory CD8. Because the study included only a small number of donors, the genetic and exposure-history diversity represented was limited. Higher generation probabilities were observed for clonotypes shared by all four sorted-subset donors than for non-shared clonotypes.

Using the deep immunoSEQ assay, TCR CDR3 regions were amplified from genomic DNA by multiplex PCR. For each cell subset, the extracted genomic DNA was distributed evenly across all wells of several immunoSEQ 96-well plates, and each plate served as one replicate. Each replicate PCR for sorted subsets received roughly 200 ng genomic DNA, equal to roughly 30,000 T cell genomes. The purified libraries were quantified using a Qubit 3.0 fluorometer, sized with a Bioanalyzer 2100, and then quantified again using the KAPA Library Quantification kit. Each immunoSEQ 96-well plate was sequenced on its own single-read 150-cycle Illumina NextSeq 550 flow cell. Turning to the authors' computational methods: Because only junctional sequences without quality scores were contained in the immunoSEQ output, filtering matching that applied to full-length reads could not be performed. Sequences were annotated with PyIR, a Python wrapper for IgBLAST v1.9, using IMGT germline references to assign V/J genes and CDR3. Reads were filtered out if the reads had weak V/J assignments (E-value above 1e-6), no CDR3, stop codons, out-of-frame junctions, or ambiguous translated residues. V3J clonotypes were defined by identical inferred V gene, J gene, and CDR3 amino acid sequence. Percentage overlap between repertoires was computed as shared unique clonotypes divided by the size of the smaller repertoire. Three approaches were used to assess repertoire richness: RTK rarefaction, the Chao1 estimator, and Recon v2.1 estimates of unobserved clonotypes. OLGA was used to compute generation probabilities for all TCRbeta clonotypes that the gDNA method yielded from a handful of donors. Not all clones reach the TCRdb copy of this immuneACCESS table, which keeps in-frame sequences only. Checked studies attribute under half of the gap to unresolved V genes and leave the rest unexplained. The DNA gave D and trimming, while V, J and clone size come from that table. For this sample there are around 600,000 clones; roughly 96% appear just once. Over 0.1% of the sample is taken by the ten largest.

For this clone: What this receptor recognizes is not known. The sample holds no much larger clone one base away, and base qualities are not on file.

CD8 naive samples were obtained by positive selection for CCR7 among CD45RO-negative cells, yielding a CD45RA+CCR7+ population from which TemRA cells were excluded. Donors were healthy HIV-negative adults with no recently reported acute infections or vaccinations. All donors were Caucasian adults living in Nashville, Tennessee, USA. After blood collection by leukapheresis, PBMCs were isolated using Ficoll-Histopaque density gradient centrifugation and then cryopreserved in the vapor phase of liquid nitrogen. Analytical flow cytometry was used to check the purity and quantity of each magnetically sorted T cell population. Genomic DNA was isolated from each sorted fraction and quantified by UV absorbance on a Nanodrop 2000c. The CDR3 goes from the cysteine to the phenylalanine over 13 residues. The entry retains the CDR3 DNA only, 39 bases that are in frame from base 1. The CDR1 and CDR2 encoded by the germline V gene are SGHRS and YFSETQ. The germline V and J ends show losses of 3 bases and 5 bases respectively, and no gene match explains 1 base of the junction.

The chain employs TRBV5-1 and TRBJ2-1, and TRBD1 aligns with 8 junction nucleotides. Input material: naive CD8+ T cells sorted from blood. This specimen's cell subset or site label, per the study, means: CD45RA+CCR7+. This sequence was found in a woman aged 25 to 39 in good health. In nucleotides, the sequence is TGCGCCAGCAGCTGGGGACAGGACAATGAGCAGTTCTTC. It specifies CASSWGQDNEQFF.